This T cell receptor (beta chain) was recorded in a study of human T cells and chemical hapten exposure. This CDR3 spans 15 amino acids. V lost 0 bases, J lost 8 bases, and 8 bases stayed unmatched. The germline V gene encodes CDR1 SNHLY and CDR2 FYNNEI. TCRdb called the RACE reads again in MiXCR, with one record for every CDR3 protein. In the table there are nearly 350,000 distinct CDR3 sequences, under 8% of which are singletons. Time point reported: patch test 1, 2 weeks after DPC sensitization. Treatment given: therapeutic diphenylcyclopropenone sensitization with weekly scalp DPC. This TCR derives from a woman aged 18-29 years with alopecia areata. Some clones in this sample may be carry-over from other donors' samples. The starting material was whole blood, obtained in connection with sensitization to the hapten diphenylcyclopropenone (DPC). This chain uses TRBV2 with TRBJ1-2; 8 positions agree with TRBD1. CDR3 sequence reads: CASSEAAGGEVGYTF. CDR3 nucleotide sequence: TGTGCCAGCAGTGAAGCAGCAGGGGGCGAGGTCGGCTACACCTTC.